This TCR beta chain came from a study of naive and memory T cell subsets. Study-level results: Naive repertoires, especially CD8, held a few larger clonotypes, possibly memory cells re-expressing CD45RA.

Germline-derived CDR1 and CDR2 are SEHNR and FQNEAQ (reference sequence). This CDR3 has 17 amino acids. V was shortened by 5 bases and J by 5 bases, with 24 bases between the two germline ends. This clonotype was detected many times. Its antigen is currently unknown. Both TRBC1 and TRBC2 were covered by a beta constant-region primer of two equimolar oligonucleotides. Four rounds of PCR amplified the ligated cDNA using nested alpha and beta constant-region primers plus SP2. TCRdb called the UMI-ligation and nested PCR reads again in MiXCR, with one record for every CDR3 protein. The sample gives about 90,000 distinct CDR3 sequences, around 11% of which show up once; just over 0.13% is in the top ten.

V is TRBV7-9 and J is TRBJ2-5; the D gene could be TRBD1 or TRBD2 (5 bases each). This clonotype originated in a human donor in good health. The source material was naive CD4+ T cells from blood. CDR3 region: CASSEPGKLRGDETQYF. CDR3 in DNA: TGTGCCAGCAGCGAACCAGGAAAATTACGAGGGGATGAGACCCAGTACTTC.